Below are 14 T cell receptor beta chains sequenced from a single sample in a study of blood T cell repertoires in COVID-19. Assay: immunoSEQ multiplex PCR; the TCRdb copy retains only in-frame clones and omits some. The table has under 350,000 clones, approximately 86% seen once. Sample: PBMCs or T cells enriched from blood (not recorded which). The source is a woman between 40 and 50 years old with acute COVID-19.

The gene calls are TRBV5-6 and TRBJ2-3; 9 nucleotides line up with TRBD2. The CDR3 has 14 residues. Trimming removed 5 bases from V and 4 bases from J; junction bases left unmatched: 5. Germline-derived CDR1 and CDR2 are SGHDT and YYEEEE. The CDR3 is CASSGAGGADTQYF. CDR3 DNA sequence: TGTGCCAGCAGTGGGGCGGGAGGGGCAGATACGCAGTATTTT.

CDR3 sequence: CASSSGGSGRRSIGETQYF. In DNA, the CDR3 is TGCGCCAGCAGCTCGGGGGGGAGCGGGAGACGATCTATTGGAGAGACCCAGTACTTC. The chain combines TRBV5-1 with TRBJ2-5; 8 bases are shared with TRBD2. In germline, CDR1 is SGHRS, CDR2 YFSETQ. Germline trimming cut 3 bases from V and 4 bases from J; bases unmatched to any gene: 20. This CDR3 is built from 19 residues.

At least ten counts were recorded for this clone. Other DNA sequences within the sample encode an identical CDR3. The chain joins TRBV7-2 to TRBJ1-3; D is unresolved. The V end lost 2 bases, the J end lost 4 bases, and 3 bases lay between the germline ends. CDR3 length: 12 amino acids. Germline V gene lookup returns CDR1 SGHTA and CDR2 FQGNSA. The CDR3 loop reads CASSLLGNTIYF. The CDR3 DNA is TGTGCCAGCAGCTTACTGGGAAACACCATATATTTT.

The chain links TRBV4-3 to TRBJ2-2; no clear D gene. The CDR3 is made up of 16 amino acids. The V gene lost 0 bases and the J gene lost 1 base, with 9 bases spanning the gap. Germline V gene data show CDR1 as LGHNA and CDR2 as YSLEER. The CDR3 nucleotides read TGCGCCAGCAGCCAAGATCCCAGTGTGAACACCGGGGAGCTGTTTTTT. Translation: CASSQDPSVNTGELFF.

The chain carries TRBV7-2 and TRBJ1-5; 7 bases align to TRBD1. CDR1 and CDR2 (germline): SGHTA, FQGNSA. This CDR3 has 16 amino acids. Losses at the gene ends were 2 bases for V and 6 bases for J; bases not matched to a gene: 10. CDR3 amino acids: CASSLKGPDRAQPQHF. The CDR3 coding sequence is TGTGCCAGCAGCTTAAAGGGGCCAGACAGGGCTCAGCCCCAGCATTTT.

This clone turned up a few times. The rearrangement uses TRBV25-1 and TRBJ1-1; TRBD1 agrees at 10 bases. The trim removed 5 bases at V and 5 bases at J, leaving 5 bases unmatched. From germline, CDR1 is MGHDK and CDR2 SYGVNS. CDR3 length: 14 residues. In DNA form, the CDR3 reads TGTGCCAGCAGTCAAGGGACAGGGGTTACTGAAGCTTTCTTT. This codes for CASSQGTGVTEAFF.

The rearrangement joins TRBV11-3 to TRBJ2-2; a possible D gene is TRBD2 (7 bases). Germline V gene sequence: CDR1 SGHNT, CDR2 YENEEA. This CDR3 comprises 18 residues. Between the trimmed V and J ends, which lost 3 bases and 3 bases, there was a span of 20 bases. In nucleotides, the CDR3 is TGTGCCAGCAGCTTTGCGGGGCGGGGGCCCGGGGACACCGGGGAGCTGTTTTTT. Translation: CASSFAGRGPGDTGELFF.

As DNA, the CDR3 is TGTGCCAGCAGTTTATCCGGGAGAGGGGTCGGCGAGCAGTACTTC. This translates into CASSLSGRGVGEQYF. This sequence joins TRBV28 and TRBJ2-7, with a possible D match to TRBD2 (6 bases). The CDR3 is 15 residues long. V shed 1 base and J shed 6 bases, with 16 bases lying between them. The germline V gene has CDR1 MDHEN and CDR2 SYDVKM.

This clone has just one count. This rearrangement joins TRBV7-9 to TRBJ1-1; D gene unclear. The CDR3 contains 14 residues. The V end lost 6 bases, the J end lost 1 base, and 12 bases lay between the germline ends. Looked up from germline, CDR1 is SEHNR and CDR2 is FQNEAQ (reference sequence). The CDR3 DNA sequence: TGTGCCAGCAGTCAAATCCGGGAGAACACTGAAGCTTTCTTT. Translation: CASSQIRENTEAFF.

The chain links TRBV7-2 to TRBJ1-1; D call uncertain. The V gene's germline CDR1 is SGHTA and CDR2 FQGNSA. CDR3 length: 13 amino acids. V gave up 5 bases and J gave up 0 bases, with 7 bases separating them. This CDR3 is CASSPRMNTEAFF. DNA for the CDR3: TGTGCCAGCAGCCCGCGGATGAACACTGAAGCTTTCTTT.

V and J are TRBV6-2 or TRBV6-3 and TRBJ2-7, with 7 bases identical to TRBD2. The V gene end was trimmed by 2 bases and the J gene end by 2 bases; junction bases not matched to a gene: 6. This CDR3 is 15 amino acids long. The germline V gene has CDR1 MNHEY and CDR2 SVGEGT. CDR3 protein: CASSYGGVVPYEQYF. DNA for the CDR3: TGTGCCAGCAGTTACGGGGGGGTGGTCCCCTACGAGCAGTACTTC.

This chain joins TRBV5-4 and TRBJ1-4; D possibly corresponds to TRBD1 (6 bases). The CDR3 spans 15 residues. V lost 0 bases and J lost 7, with 13 bases in between. Germline lookup yields CDR1 SGHNT and CDR2 YYREEE (reference sequence). The CDR3 here is CASSLDAGASEKLFF. The CDR3 region has the DNA TGTGCCAGCAGCTTGGATGCGGGGGCGAGTGAAAAACTGTTTTTT.

The chain uses TRBV6-5 and TRBJ2-1, with unresolved D. Germline-derived CDR1 and CDR2 are MNHEY and SVGAGI. The CDR3 covers 14 residues. Trimming removed 0 bases from V and 8 bases from J, with 11 bases in between. The CDR3 bases are TGTGCCAGCAGTTACTCGCTCTCGCGGCATGAGCAGTTCTTC. Residues: CASSYSLSRHEQFF.

This chain connects TRBV6-5 to TRBJ1-2; possibly TRBD1 for D (5 bases). Germline loops: CDR1 MNHEY, CDR2 SVGAGI. The CDR3 consists of 13 residues. The V end was cut by 2 bases, the J end by 4 bases, with 8 bases between. CDR3 DNA sequence: TGTGCCAGCAGTTACGACAGCCGCTATGGCTACACCTTC. It encodes CASSYDSRYGYTF.